This T cell receptor (beta chain) was sequenced during a study of T cell responses to AZD1222 COVID-19 vaccine. Generated by immunoSEQ multiplex PCR, the TCRdb table keeps only in-frame clones and is missing some. The data hold about 120,000 clones, with 88% observed a single time. Germline CDR1 reads SGHTA; CDR2 reads FQGNSA. The CDR3 is made up of 15 amino acids. Trimming took 5 bases from V and 1 from J, leaving 14 bases between them. This chain connects TRBV7-2 to TRBJ1-1, with a weak D call TRBD1 (6 bases). Sequencing was performed on peripheral blood, taken on day 0 of AZD1222 vaccination. This clonotype originated in an adult in good health. The CDR3 DNA reads TGTGCCAGCAGCCAATCCGGGACAAGGAACACTGAAGCTTTCTTT. Translation: CASSQSGTRNTEAFF.